Listed below are T cell receptor beta chains from one sample, sequenced in a study of blood T cell repertoires in COVID-19. Libraries were prepared by immunoSEQ multiplex PCR; TCRdb keeps only in-frame clonotypes and omits some of them. The sample lists more than 50,000 clones, 90% seen once, with about 3% in the top ten. The sequencing input was peripheral blood. Receptors originate from a human donor in a cohort sampled during active COVID-19. Each CDR3 is given with its conserved first and last residue. A D gene is named only where the DNA matches it firmly. The size entry is marked missing in some rows and otherwise reads once, few, many or a size class.

clone_size: .
j_call: TRBJ1-5
v_call: TRBV15
d_call: TRBD1
cdr3_aa: CATSRRGQVNQPQHF
cdr3_nt: TGTGCCACCAGCAGACGGGGACAGGTAAATCAGCCCCAGCATTTT

clone_size: .
j_call: TRBJ1-2
v_call: TRBV5-6
d_call: TRBD1
cdr3_aa: CASSGTGGFGYTF
cdr3_nt: TGTGCCAGCAGCGGAACAGGGGGCTTCGGCTACACCTTC

clone_size: .
j_call: TRBJ1-4
v_call: TRBV15
d_call: TRBD1
cdr3_aa: CATSRESLRQGTEKLFF
cdr3_nt: TGTGCCACCAGCAGAGAGAGTTTGAGACAGGGTACAGAAAAACTGTTTTTT

clone_size: .
j_call: TRBJ2-2
v_call: TRBV24-1
d_call: TRBD2
cdr3_aa: CATSDLSKTSGGGFGELFF
cdr3_nt: TGTGCCACCAGTGATCTATCTAAGACTAGCGGGGGAGGATTCGGGGAGCTGTTTTTT

clone_size: .
j_call: TRBJ1-6
v_call: TRBV19
d_call: .
cdr3_aa: CASSDRGTPLHF
cdr3_nt: TGTGCCAGTAGTGACAGAGGCACACCCCTCCACTTT

clone_size: .
j_call: TRBJ2-5
v_call: TRBV6-5
d_call: TRBD2
cdr3_aa: CASSYSPGLKTQYF
cdr3_nt: TGTGCCAGCAGTTACTCACCGGGACTAAAGACCCAGTACTTC

clone_size: .
j_call: TRBJ2-2
v_call: TRBV6-4
d_call: .
cdr3_aa: CASRPGTNTGELFF
cdr3_nt: TGTGCCAGCAGACCCGGGACAAACACCGGGGAGCTGTTTTTT

clone_size: .
j_call: TRBJ1-2
v_call: TRBV6-2/TRBV6-3
d_call: .
cdr3_aa: CASSPSRQPTFSGYTF
cdr3_nt: TGTGCCAGCAGCCCCTCCCGACAGCCGACCTTCTCTGGCTACACCTTC

clone_size: once
j_call: TRBJ1-6
v_call: TRBV11-2
d_call: .
cdr3_aa: CASSPGILNSPLHF
cdr3_nt: TGTGCCAGCAGCCCCGGGATACTAAATTCACCCCTCCACTTT

clone_size: once
j_call: TRBJ2-3
v_call: TRBV30
d_call: .
cdr3_aa: CAWSTAYTDTQYF
cdr3_nt: TGTGCCTGGAGTACAGCTTACACAGATACGCAGTATTTT

clone_size: once
j_call: TRBJ2-7
v_call: TRBV27
d_call: .
cdr3_aa: CASSLLRDNSYEQYF
cdr3_nt: TGTGCCAGCAGTTTACTGAGGGACAACTCCTACGAGCAGTACTTC

clone_size: .
j_call: TRBJ1-1
v_call: TRBV9
d_call: .
cdr3_aa: CASSGPGRANTEAFF
cdr3_nt: TGTGCCAGCAGCGGACCAGGGAGGGCGAACACTGAAGCTTTCTTT

clone_size: .
j_call: TRBJ2-1
v_call: TRBV5-4
d_call: .
cdr3_aa: CASSLGKGSRVGNEQFF
cdr3_nt: TGTGCCAGCAGCTTGGGAAAGGGATCCAGGGTCGGGAATGAGCAGTTCTTC

clone_size: .
j_call: TRBJ1-3
v_call: TRBV12-5
d_call: TRBD1
cdr3_aa: CASGLVRDRDDTIYF
cdr3_nt: TGTGCTAGTGGTTTGGTACGGGACAGGGACGACACCATATATTTT

clone_size: .
j_call: TRBJ1-5
v_call: TRBV7-6
d_call: TRBD1
cdr3_aa: CASSLVGLCDRGFEGNQPQHF
cdr3_nt: TGTGCCAGCAGCTTAGTCGGTTTATGCGACAGGGGGTTTGAGGGCAATCAGCCCCAGCATTTT

clone_size: .
j_call: TRBJ2-3
v_call: TRBV19
d_call: TRBD1
cdr3_aa: CASSIQGASTDTQYF
cdr3_nt: TGTGCCAGTAGCATCCAGGGGGCTAGCACAGATACGCAGTATTTT

clone_size: few
j_call: TRBJ2-2
v_call: TRBV5-1
d_call: TRBD2
cdr3_aa: CASSFAGPLAGESGELFF
cdr3_nt: TGCGCCAGCAGCTTCGCGGGCCCCCTAGCGGGAGAGTCCGGGGAGCTGTTTTTT

clone_size: .
j_call: TRBJ1-2
v_call: TRBV15
d_call: .
cdr3_aa: CATSRGGTTYGYTF
cdr3_nt: TGTGCCACCAGCAGAGGCGGGACCACCTATGGCTACACCTTC

clone_size: few
j_call: TRBJ1-6
v_call: TRBV14
d_call: .
cdr3_aa: CASSQRDFNSPLHF
cdr3_nt: TGTGCCAGCAGCCAAAGGGACTTTAATTCACCCCTCCACTTT

clone_size: .
j_call: TRBJ1-6
v_call: TRBV6-5
d_call: .
cdr3_aa: CASNRQANSPLHF
cdr3_nt: TGTGCCAGCAACAGACAGGCAAATTCACCCCTCCACTTT

clone_size: .
j_call: TRBJ1-3
v_call: TRBV5-1
d_call: .
cdr3_aa: CASSWARGDGNTIYF
cdr3_nt: TGCGCCAGCAGCTGGGCCCGGGGAGATGGAAACACCATATATTTT

clone_size: .
j_call: TRBJ2-1
v_call: TRBV9
d_call: TRBD2
cdr3_aa: CASSSRTSVVSNEQFF
cdr3_nt: TGTGCCAGCAGCTCCAGGACTAGTGTCGTAAGCAATGAGCAGTTCTTC

clone_size: .
j_call: TRBJ2-7
v_call: TRBV28
d_call: .
cdr3_aa: CASSLFAGEQYF
cdr3_nt: TGTGCCAGCAGTTTATTTGCGGGCGAGCAGTACTTC

clone_size: .
j_call: TRBJ2-2
v_call: TRBV2
d_call: .
cdr3_aa: CASTPEANTGELFF
cdr3_nt: TGTGCCAGCACCCCTGAGGCGAACACCGGGGAGCTGTTTTTT